The sequence of this T cell receptor (beta chain) was determined in a study of post-analysis software for immune sequencing data. Overall study context: Included among the disease courses, which were recorded for the cohort, were relapsing-remitting, secondary progressive and progressive-relapsing multiple sclerosis. Study-wide points: About five TRBV segments, including TRBV5-6, TRBV5-1 and TRBV20-1, were more frequent in patients than controls. Pronounced co-clustering by F measure was evident among identically batched samples. Versus controls, multiple sclerosis patients showed significantly lower diversity (normalized Chao1).

Per germline, CDR1 MNHEY and CDR2 SVGEGT. V trimming: 2 bases; J trimming: 3 bases; junction bases outside the gene matches: 10. The CDR3 sequence is 18 residues long. The TCR beta cDNA libraries contained unique molecular identifiers. With about 0.95 to 10 million T cells as the source, some 510,000 cDNA molecules resulted. TCRdb analysed the PCR reads with MiXCR anew, one entry per CDR3 protein. Of 650,000 to 850,000 distinct CDR3 sequences listed, about 43% are singletons. Notes on this clonotype: Its antigen is as yet unknown.

The sequence was obtained from a girl aged 10-17 years with multiple sclerosis. Sequencing used blood. The chain combines TRBV6-2 or TRBV6-3 with TRBJ2-4; 10 nucleotides agree with TRBD2. The CDR3 DNA reads as TGTGCCAGCAGTTACCAGCGGGAGGGCCTATTAGGCAAAAACATTCAGTACTTC. This gives the protein CASSYQREGLLGKNIQYF.